The sequence of this T cell receptor (beta chain) was determined in a study of T cell responses to AZD1222 COVID-19 vaccine. Study-level results: Only six people who got AZD1222 tested seropositive at baseline. In all cases, repertoires were sampled only after the peak T cell response. The sample set comprised mostly white British donors with more females, and clonal diversity was possibly underestimated. Distributed over spike, vaccine-associated CD4 TCRs predominated at 160-218 and 743-854.

Assay: immunoSEQ multiplex PCR; the TCRdb copy retains only in-frame clones and omits some. The sample lists about 110,000 clones, around 91% occurring once. As to this clone: What it binds is not known. A read error may produce the germline difference seen at one junction end.

The CDR3 has 11 amino acids. Germline CDR1 LNHDA, CDR2 SQIVND (reference sequence). V and J are TRBV19 and TRBJ2-1; no clear D. Sequenced here: peripheral blood, sampled 28 days after the second AZD1222 dose. The TCR sequence derives from an adult who received the AZD1222 COVID-19 vaccine. In nucleotides, the CDR3 is TGTGCCAGTAACTCCCACAATGAGCAGTTCTTC. Translating gives CASNSHNEQFF.